This T cell receptor (beta chain) was identified in a study of siplizumab effects on memory and regulatory T cells. The study's findings and limits: Siplizumab, the agent tested, significantly reduced alloreactive sequences traceable to unstimulated CD4+ memory cells. The diversity of naive T cells seemed greater than that of memory cells, and their alloresponse contribution seemed major.

Trimming took off 7 bases at V and 2 bases at J, with 16 bases between the two ends. The CDR3 spans 15 residues. Per germline, CDR1 MNHEY and CDR2 SMNVEV (reference sequence). Assays captured about 10^5 TCR templates per sample. The repertoire was sequenced with immunoSEQ multiplex PCR; TCRdb's copy has only in-frame clones and lacks some. Of some 62,000 clones listed, less than 85% are singletons. Note on this clone: Its antigen is not identified.

Unstimulated naive, memory, effector memory and TEMRA subsets were sequenced, and this was done in a few donor pairs. The sequencing input was memory CD4+ T cells sorted from blood. This sequence was found in a human donor in good health. The chain uses TRBV27 and TRBJ2-3; D not resolved. The CDR3: CASTRLGQATDTQYF. CDR3 sequence (DNA): TGTGCCAGCACCCGCTTGGGTCAGGCCACAGATACGCAGTATTTT.